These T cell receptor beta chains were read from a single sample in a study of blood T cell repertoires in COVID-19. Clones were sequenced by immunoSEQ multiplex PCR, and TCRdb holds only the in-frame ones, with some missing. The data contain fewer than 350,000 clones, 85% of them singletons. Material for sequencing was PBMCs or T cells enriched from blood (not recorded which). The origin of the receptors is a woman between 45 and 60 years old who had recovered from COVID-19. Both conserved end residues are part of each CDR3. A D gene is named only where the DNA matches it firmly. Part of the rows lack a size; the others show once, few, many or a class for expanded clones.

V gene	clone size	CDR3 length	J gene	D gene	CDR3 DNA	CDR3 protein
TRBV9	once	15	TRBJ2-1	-	TGTGCCAGCAGCTCAGGCGGAGGGCGCTACAATGAGCAGTTCTTC	CASSSGGGRYNEQFF
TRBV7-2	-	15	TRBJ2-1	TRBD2	TGTGCCAGCAGCTCCTTACTAGCGGGAGTGGGTGAGCAGTTCTTC	CASSSLLAGVGEQFF
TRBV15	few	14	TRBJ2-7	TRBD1	TGTGCCACCACCCCGGGAAGGGGGCCCTACGAGCAGTACTTC	CATTPGRGPYEQYF
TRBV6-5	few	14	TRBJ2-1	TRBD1	TGTGCCAGCACCCGGGACAGGGGAAGGGATGAGCAGTTCTTC	CASTRDRGRDEQFF
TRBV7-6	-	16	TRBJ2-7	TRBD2	TGTGCCAGCAGCCCGGGGACTAGCGGGACCTCCTTAAATAAGTACTTC	CASSPGTSGTSLNKYF
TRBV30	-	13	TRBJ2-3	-	TGTGCCTGGACCCGGTTAGTGGCAGATACGCAGTATTTT	CAWTRLVADTQYF
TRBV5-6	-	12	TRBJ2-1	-	TGTGCCAGCAGCGCGGACTACAATGAGCAGTTCTTC	CASSADYNEQFF
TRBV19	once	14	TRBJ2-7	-	TGTGCCAGTAGTGAAGGGCGGCACGCGGGGGAGCAGTACTTC	CASSEGRHAGEQYF
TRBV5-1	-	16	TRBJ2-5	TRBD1	TGCGCCAGCAGCCCCGGGGACAGGGGATACCAAGAGACCCAGTACTTC	CASSPGDRGYQETQYF
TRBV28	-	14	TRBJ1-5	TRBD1	TGTGCCAGCAGGCCCAGACAGGGGGCGAAGCCCCAGCATTTT	CASRPRQGAKPQHF
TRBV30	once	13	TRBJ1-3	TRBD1	TGTGCCTCGACAGGGGACTCTGGAAACACCATATATTTT	CASTGDSGNTIYF
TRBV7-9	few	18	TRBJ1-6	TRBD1	TGTGCCAGCAGCTCCGGGCAACCGGACAGGGGGCGTAATTCACCCCTCCACTTT	CASSSGQPDRGRNSPLHF
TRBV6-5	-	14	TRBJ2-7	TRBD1	TGTGCCAGCAGTTACCGAGGACAGGGCAGCGAGCAGTACTTC	CASSYRGQGSEQYF
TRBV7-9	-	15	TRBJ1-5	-	TGTGCCAGCAGCTTAACAAGCGGGGACCTTCAGCCCCAGCATTTT	CASSLTSGDLQPQHF
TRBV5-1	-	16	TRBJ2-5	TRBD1	TGCGCCAGCAGCCCGAACAGGGGGCTGGTTCAAGAGACCCAGTACTTC	CASSPNRGLVQETQYF
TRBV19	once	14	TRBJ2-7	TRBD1	TGTGCCAGTAGTCCAGGGACAGCTACCTACGAGCAGTACTTC	CASSPGTATYEQYF